A single sample is the source of the 18 T cell receptor beta chains below, sequenced in a study of cytomegalovirus exposure and HLA in healthy donors. The PCR employed 60 Vbeta primers together with 13 Jbeta primers. TCRdb's copy holds only in-frame clones and misses some; the assay was immunoSEQ multiplex PCR. The sample lists some 130,000 clones; 65% to 80% were seen once. The sequencing sample was made of PBMCs. The source of these receptors is a man aged 35 to 55 in good health and CMV-seronegative.

The chain couples TRBV19 to TRBJ1-5, with D perhaps TRBD1 (5 bases). The V end was cut by 5 bases, the J end by 7 bases, with 24 bases between. The CDR3 loop spans 17 amino acids. CDR1 and CDR2 from the germline V gene are LNHDA and SQIVND (reference sequence). CDR3 region: CASSGYRGQGGNQPQHF. CDR3 DNA sequence: TGTGCCAGTAGTGGTTATCGCGGCCAGGGAGGGAACCAGCCCCAGCATTTT.

Here the CDR3 reads CASSLDRGTGVRKNIQYF. The CDR3 region has the DNA TGTGCCAGCAGCTTAGATCGGGGGACGGGGGTACGCAAAAACATTCAGTACTTC. The V gene is TRBV11-3, the J gene TRBJ2-4; maybe TRBD2 (6 bases). Trimming shortened V by 0 bases and J by 3 bases, and 18 bases separated the two germline ends. The CDR3 is 18 residues long. Germline lookup yields CDR1 SGHNT and CDR2 YENEEA. Supplemented by reference TRBV11-3 and TRBJ2-4, the full variable domain reads EAGVVQSPRYKIIEKKQPVAFWCNPISGHNTLYWYLQNLGQGPELLIRYENEEAVDDSQLPKDRFSAERLKGVDSTLKIQPAELGDSAVYLCASSLDRGTGVRKNIQYFGAGTRLSVL.

The chain uses TRBV28 and TRBJ1-1; D is possibly TRBD1 (5 bases). Per the germline V gene, CDR1 is MDHEN and CDR2 is SYDVKM. The CDR3 covers 14 residues. V lost 5 bases, J lost 4 bases, and 14 bases lay in between. This CDR3 reads CASSNGGSSTEAFF. The DNA for the CDR3 is TGTGCCAGCAGTAACGGGGGGTCCAGCACTGAAGCTTTCTTT.

The gene calls are TRBV9 and TRBJ1-1, with D hard to call. From germline, CDR1 is SGDLS and CDR2 YYNGEE. Trimming left V 0 bases short and J 0 bases short, with 9 bases between. The length of the CDR3 is 15 residues. CDR3 in amino acids: CASSVASGMNTEAFF. In DNA, the CDR3 is TGTGCCAGCAGCGTAGCTTCAGGAATGAACACTGAAGCTTTCTTT. The full variable domain, in which reference TRBV9 and TRBJ1-1 provide the parts outside the CDR3, is DSGVTQTPKHLITATGQRVTLRCSPRSGDLSVYWYQQSLDQGLQFLIQYYNGEERAKGNILERFSAQQFPDLHSELNLSSLELGDSALYFCASSVASGMNTEAFFGQGTRLTVV.

This clone was detected a few times. A read error may produce the germline difference seen at one junction end. The chain carries TRBV7-2 and TRBJ1-1; D gene ambiguous. This CDR3 is 11 amino acids long. Germline V CDR1 and CDR2: SGHTA, FQGNSA. CDR3 nucleotides: TGTGCCAGCAGCTCCCACGGAGGTACGATCTTT. Protein sequence: CASSSHGGTIF.

This rearrangement joins TRBV5-1 to TRBJ1-1; TRBD1 is a possible D gene (5 bases). V shed 4 bases and J shed 0 bases, with 10 bases lying between them. CDR1 and CDR2 from the germline V gene are SGHRS and YFSETQ. The length of the CDR3 is 14 residues. The CDR3 loop is CASSTDTVNTEAFF. As DNA, the CDR3 is TGCGCCAGCAGCACGGACACTGTGAACACTGAAGCTTTCTTT.

This clone was seen only a few times. This rearrangement joins TRBV5-1 to TRBJ1-4; no clear D gene. Trimming left V 5 bases short and J 0 bases short, with 8 bases between. Germline values: CDR1 SGHRS, CDR2 YFSETQ. The CDR3 covers 14 residues. The CDR3 bases are TGCGCCAGCAGTTTCTATTCAACTAATGAAAAACTGTTTTTT. This gives the protein CASSFYSTNEKLFF.

J is TRBJ2-1 and V is TRBV28; 14 nucleotides agree with TRBD2. The CDR3 has 17 residues. Germline V gives CDR1 MDHEN, CDR2 SYDVKM. The ends lost 3 bases at V and 8 bases at J; junction bases unmatched: 9. The CDR3 nucleotides are TGTGCCAGCAGTTTTCGAGGGGGACTAGCGGGAGTTGATGAGCAGTTCTTC. Translation gives CASSFRGGLAGVDEQFF.

This clone was recorded many times. The J gene is TRBJ2-7, the V gene TRBV6-1, with 9 bases fitting TRBD1. The CDR3 is 15 residues long. The germline V gene encodes CDR1 MNHNS and CDR2 SASEGT. V shed 2 bases and J 3 bases; nucleotides not matched to a gene: 5. CDR3 protein: CASSEKTGGRYEQYF. In nucleotides, the CDR3 is TGTGCCAGCAGTGAAAAGACAGGGGGGCGCTACGAGCAGTACTTC.

The rearrangement links TRBV30 to TRBJ2-3; tentatively, D is TRBD1 (7 bases). The germline gives CDR1 GTSNPN, CDR2 SVGIG (reference sequence). CDR3 length equals 16 residues. The ends were cut back, 2 bases at V and 4 bases at J, with 19 bases in the middle. CDR3: CAWSRLQGGASDTQYF. The DNA of the CDR3 is TGTGCCTGGAGTCGCCTTCAGGGGGGCGCATCAGATACGCAGTATTTT.

The rearrangement links TRBV30 to TRBJ2-7, with D uncertain. In germline, CDR1 is GTSNPN, CDR2 SVGIG (reference sequence). Trimming stripped 3 bases from V and 9 bases from J, with 12 bases between. This CDR3 comprises 11 residues. CDR3 region: CAWSGFPGQYF. CDR3 nucleotide sequence: TGTGCCTGGAGCGGTTTTCCAGGGCAGTACTTC. The full variable domain, rest sourced from reference TRBV30 and TRBJ2-7, is SQTIHQWPATLVQPVGSPLSLECTVEGTSNPNLYWYRQAAGRGLQLLFYSVGIGQISSEVPQNLSASRPQDRQFILSSKKLLLSDSGFYLCAWSGFPGQYFGPGTRLTVT.

The V call is TRBV7-2, the J call TRBJ2-1; D possibly corresponds to TRBD2 (8 bases). This CDR3 is 16 amino acids long. The ends were cut back, 5 bases at V and 4 bases at J, with 18 bases in the middle. The germline V gene encodes CDR1 SGHTA and CDR2 FQGNSA. CDR3 residues: CASSQGGTSGYNEQFF. In nucleotides, the CDR3 is TGTGCCAGCAGCCAGGGGGGAACTAGCGGTTACAATGAGCAGTTCTTC.

The V call is TRBV29-1, the J call TRBJ1-2; the match to TRBD1 covers 11 bases. The germline gives CDR1 SQVTM, CDR2 ANQGSEA. V dropped 7 bases and J dropped 4; count of bases not matched to a gene: 5. The CDR3 consists of 13 residues. CDR3 residues: CSALGTGGYGYTF. The CDR3 region has the DNA TGCAGCGCCCTGGGGACAGGGGGCTATGGCTACACCTTC.

The rearrangement uses TRBV7-3 and TRBJ1-2; D possibly corresponds to TRBD1 (6 bases). The germline CDR1 and CDR2 sequences are SGHTA and FQGTGA. The length of the CDR3 is 15 residues. V was pared by 4 bases and J by 2 bases, with 14 bases between. Written as DNA, the CDR3 is TGTGCCAGCAGCTACCCCGGGACAAAGAACTATGGCTACACCTTC. The encoded protein is CASSYPGTKNYGYTF.

The chain combines TRBV30 with TRBJ2-2; TRBD2 agrees at 15 bases. Germline trimming cut 4 bases from V and 6 bases from J; bases unmatched to any gene: 9. This CDR3 is 17 amino acids long. Germline CDR1 is GTSNPN and CDR2 is SVGIG (reference sequence). In DNA, the CDR3 is TGTGCCTGGAAAACCGGGACTAGCGGGAGGTATTCCGGGGAGCTGTTTTTT. It encodes CAWKTGTSGRYSGELFF.

The chain is built from TRBV11-2 and TRBJ2-5, with TRBD2 matching over 7 bases. CDR1 is SGHAT and CDR2 is FQNNGV in the germline V gene. CDR3 length equals 16 residues. Trimming at V came to 4 bases and at J to 2 bases, leaving 10 bases not matched to a gene. CDR3 loop: CASSSSTGLGQETQYF. DNA for the CDR3: TGTGCCAGCAGCTCTTCCACCGGACTAGGGCAAGAGACCCAGTACTTC. The full variable domain, in which reference TRBV11-2 and TRBJ2-5 provide the parts outside the CDR3, is EAGVAQSPRYKIIEKRQSVAFWCNPISGHATLYWYQQILGQGPKLLIQFQNNGVVDDSQLPKDRFSAERLKGVDSTLKIQPAKLEDSAVYLCASSSSTGLGQETQYFGPGTRLLVL.

The chain recombines TRBV7-2 with TRBJ2-5, with a weak D call TRBD2 (5 bases). The CDR3 runs 14 residues. Germline V gives CDR1 SGHTA, CDR2 FQGNSA. Trimming removed 3 bases from V and 5 bases from J, with 13 bases in between. CDR3 in DNA: TGTGCCAGCAGCTTTAGAGGGTTTAGGGAGACCCAGTACTTC. Translated, it gives CASSFRGFRETQYF.

This rearrangement joins TRBV7-2 to TRBJ2-3; D uncertain. Germline CDR1 reads SGHTA; CDR2 reads FQGNSA. CDR3 length equals 13 residues. Trimming removed 5 bases at V and 0 bases at J, with 6 bases between. The CDR3 DNA follows: TGTGCCAGCAGCGAGACTAGCACAGATACGCAGTATTTT. As protein: CASSETSTDTQYF.